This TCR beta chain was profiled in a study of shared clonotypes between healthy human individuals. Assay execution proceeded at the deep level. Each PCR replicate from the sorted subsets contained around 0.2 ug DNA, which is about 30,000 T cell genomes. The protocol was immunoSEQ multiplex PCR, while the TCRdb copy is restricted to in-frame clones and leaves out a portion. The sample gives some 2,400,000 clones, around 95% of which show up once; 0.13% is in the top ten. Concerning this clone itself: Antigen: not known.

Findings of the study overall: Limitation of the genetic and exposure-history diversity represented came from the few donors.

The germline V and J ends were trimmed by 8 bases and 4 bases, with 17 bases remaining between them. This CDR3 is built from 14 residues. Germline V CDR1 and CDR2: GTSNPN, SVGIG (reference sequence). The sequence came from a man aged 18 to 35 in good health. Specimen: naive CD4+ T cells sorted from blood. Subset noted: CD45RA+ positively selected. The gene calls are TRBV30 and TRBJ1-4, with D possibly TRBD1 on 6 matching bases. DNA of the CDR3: TGTGCCCGCGCCGAGGGGGGCGGTAATGAAAAACTGTTTTTT. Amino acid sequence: CARAEGGGNEKLFF.